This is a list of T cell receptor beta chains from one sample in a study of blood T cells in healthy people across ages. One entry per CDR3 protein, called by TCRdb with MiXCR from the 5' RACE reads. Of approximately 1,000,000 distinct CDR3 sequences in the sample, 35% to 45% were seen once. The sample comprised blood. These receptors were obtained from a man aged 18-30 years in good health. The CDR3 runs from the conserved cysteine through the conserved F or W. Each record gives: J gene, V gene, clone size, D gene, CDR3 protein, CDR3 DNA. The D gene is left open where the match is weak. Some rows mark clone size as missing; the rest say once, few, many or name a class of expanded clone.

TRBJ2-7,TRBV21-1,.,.,CASSKGRTVVGQYF,TGTGCCAGCAGCAAAGGCCGGACAGTGGTTGGGCAGTACTTC
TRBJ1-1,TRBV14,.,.,CASSQNRPWMNTEAFF,TGTGCCAGCAGCCAAAACCGACCCTGGATGAACACTGAAGCTTTCTTT
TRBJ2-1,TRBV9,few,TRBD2,CASSVATSGTYNEQFF,TGTGCCAGCAGCGTAGCTACTAGCGGGACCTACAATGAGCAGTTCTTC
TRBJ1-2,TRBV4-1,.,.,CASSQVGGRSNYGYTF,TGCGCCAGCAGCCAAGTCGGGGGGAGATCTAACTATGGCTACACCTTC
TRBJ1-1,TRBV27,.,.,CASSLRGRAMNTEAFF,TGTGCCAGCAGTTTACGAGGGAGAGCCATGAACACTGAAGCTTTCTTT
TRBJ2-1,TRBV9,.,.,CASSPRDNANEQFF,TGTGCCAGCAGCCCTCGGGACAACGCCAATGAGCAGTTCTTC
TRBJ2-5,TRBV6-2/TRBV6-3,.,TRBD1,CASSFQGARETQYF,TGTGCCAGCAGTTTCCAGGGGGCCCGGGAGACCCAGTACTTC
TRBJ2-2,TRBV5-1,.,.,CASSPFNPGELFF,TGCGCCAGCAGCCCCTTTAATCCCGGGGAGCTGTTTTTT
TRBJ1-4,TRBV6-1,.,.,CASSPTGKEKLFF,TGTGCCAGCAGTCCGACAGGAAAGGAAAAACTGTTTTTT
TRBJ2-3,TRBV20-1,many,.,CSARQASTDTQYF,TGCAGTGCTAGACAGGCCAGCACAGATACGCAGTATTTT
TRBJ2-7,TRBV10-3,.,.,CAISEGQGNYEQYF,TGTGCCATCAGTGAAGGGCAGGGGAATTACGAGCAGTACTTC
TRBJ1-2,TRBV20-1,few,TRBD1,CSARVGHRGDDGYTF,TGCAGTGCTAGAGTGGGACACAGGGGCGATGATGGCTACACCTTC
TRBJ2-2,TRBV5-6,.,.,CASSFGEQGRGGELFF,TGTGCCAGCAGCTTCGGGGAGCAGGGACGCGGCGGGGAGCTGTTTTTT
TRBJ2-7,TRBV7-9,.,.,CASTQRSGSGTKQYF,TGTGCCAGCACCCAAAGGTCAGGGTCGGGTACGAAGCAGTACTTC
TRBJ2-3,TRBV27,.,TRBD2,CASSLSSGAPPDTQYF,TGTGCCAGCAGTTTATCCAGCGGGGCCCCCCCCGATACGCAGTATTTT
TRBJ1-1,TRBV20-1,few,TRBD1,CSARAGQGVGTEAFF,TGCAGTGCTAGAGCAGGACAGGGGGTAGGGACTGAAGCTTTCTTT
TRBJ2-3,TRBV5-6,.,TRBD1,CASSLPGTEEITDTQYF,TGTGCCAGCAGCTTGCCCGGGACAGAGGAGATCACAGATACGCAGTATTTT
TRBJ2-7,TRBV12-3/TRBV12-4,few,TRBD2,CASSPRTSVEQYF,TGTGCCAGCAGTCCCCGGACTAGTGTCGAGCAGTACTTC
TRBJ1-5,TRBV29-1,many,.,CSVGVENQPQHF,TGCAGCGTTGGGGTGGAGAATCAGCCCCAGCATTTT
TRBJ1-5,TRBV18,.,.,CASSPATSNQPQHF,TGTGCCAGCTCACCGGCGACTAGCAATCAGCCCCAGCATTTT
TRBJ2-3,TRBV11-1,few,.,CASSSTLADRGTDTQYF,TGTGCCAGCAGCTCCACACTAGCAGATAGAGGCACAGATACGCAGTATTTT
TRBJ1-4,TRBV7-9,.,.,CASSLRGQVNEKLFF,TGTGCCAGCAGCTTACGAGGGCAGGTGAATGAAAAACTGTTTTTT
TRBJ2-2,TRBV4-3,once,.,CASSQDKGGWDTGELFF,TGCGCCAGCAGCCAAGATAAGGGGGGCTGGGACACCGGGGAGCTGTTTTTT
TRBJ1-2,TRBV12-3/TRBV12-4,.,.,CASRSAGTKTGRYTF,TGTGCCAGCAGATCTGCCGGGACCAAAACCGGACGCTACACCTTC
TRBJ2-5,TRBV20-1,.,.,CSARGVWADGTGEQYF,TGCAGTGCTAGAGGGGTTTGGGCGGACGGCACTGGGGAGCAGTACTTC
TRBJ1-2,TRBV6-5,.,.,CASSTEQGIYYGYTF,TGTGCCAGCAGCACCGAACAGGGAATATACTATGGCTACACCTTC
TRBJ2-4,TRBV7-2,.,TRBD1,CASSLGGRGRNEQYF,TGTGCCAGCAGCTTAGGGGGCAGGGGGAGAAATGAGCAGTACTTC
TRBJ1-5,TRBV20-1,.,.,CSARDSLGDGNQPQHF,TGCAGTGCTAGAGACTCTCTAGGGGATGGCAATCAGCCCCAGCATTTT
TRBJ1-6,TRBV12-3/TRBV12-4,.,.,CASSYGRPSPLHF,TGTGCCAGCAGTTACGGCAGGCCGTCACCCCTCCACTTT
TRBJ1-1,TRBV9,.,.,CASSVATLGTEAFF,TGTGCCAGCAGCGTAGCCACACTCGGCACTGAAGCTTTCTTT
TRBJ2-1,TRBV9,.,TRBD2,CASSVSAGGYNEQFF,TGTGCCAGCAGCGTTTCAGCGGGGGGATACAATGAGCAGTTCTTC
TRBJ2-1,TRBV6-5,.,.,CASSNGPNNGQFF,TGTGCCAGCAGTAATGGACCGAACAATGGGCAGTTCTTC
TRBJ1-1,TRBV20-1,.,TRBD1,CSANRGPLNTEAFF,TGCAGTGCTAACAGGGGCCCGTTGAACACTGAAGCTTTCTTT
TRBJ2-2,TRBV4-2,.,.,CASSQDWRGENTGELFF,TGTGCCAGCAGCCAAGACTGGAGGGGGGAGAACACCGGGGAGCTGTTTTTT
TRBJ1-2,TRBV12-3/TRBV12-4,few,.,CASSSFGGYTF,TGTGCCAGCAGTTCTTTTGGCGGCTACACCTTC
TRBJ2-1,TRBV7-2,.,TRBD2,CASSLFSGGDYKEQFF,TGTGCCAGCAGCTTATTTTCCGGGGGGGACTACAAAGAGCAGTTCTTC
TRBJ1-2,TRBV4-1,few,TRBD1,CASSQNPPGTGDGYTF,TGCGCCAGCAGCCAAAACCCCCCAGGGACAGGGGATGGCTACACCTTC
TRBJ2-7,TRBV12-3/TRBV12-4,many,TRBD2,CASSTSGGAYEQYF,TGTGCCAGCAGTACTAGCGGGGGGGCCTACGAGCAGTACTTC
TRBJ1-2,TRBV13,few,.,CASSLGMTQGNGYTF,TGTGCCAGCAGCTTAGGGATGACCCAAGGGAATGGCTACACCTTC
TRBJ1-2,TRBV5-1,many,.,CASSTGIQYGYTF,TGCGCCAGCAGCACCGGGATTCAATATGGCTACACCTTC
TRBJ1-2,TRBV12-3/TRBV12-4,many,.,CASLFSPAGGYTF,TGTGCCAGTCTATTTTCCCCTGCAGGTGGCTACACCTTC
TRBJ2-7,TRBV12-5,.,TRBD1,CASGWDRESEQYF,TGTGCTAGTGGTTGGGACAGGGAATCCGAGCAGTACTTC
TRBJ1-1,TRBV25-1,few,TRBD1,CASSEYRDTGGRTEAFF,TGTGCCAGCAGTGAATATAGGGACACAGGGGGGAGGACTGAAGCTTTCTTT
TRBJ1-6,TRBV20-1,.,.,CSARSRNNSPLHF,TGCAGTGCTAGAAGCAGAAATAATTCACCCCTCCACTTT
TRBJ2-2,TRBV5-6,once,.,CASSLIPSNTGELFF,TGTGCCAGCAGCCTCATTCCTTCGAACACCGGGGAGCTGTTTTTT
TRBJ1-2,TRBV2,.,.,CASSPSFDSYGYTF,TGTGCCAGCAGCCCAAGTTTCGACAGCTATGGCTACACCTTC
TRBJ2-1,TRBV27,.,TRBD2,CASSSRLAGGSILAYNEQFF,TGTGCCAGCAGTTCAAGACTAGCGGGAGGCTCAATCCTCGCCTACAATGAGCAGTTCTTC
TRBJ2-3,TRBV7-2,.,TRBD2,CASSTGLGLTDTQYF,TGTGCCAGCAGCACGGGACTAGGGTTGACAGATACGCAGTATTTT
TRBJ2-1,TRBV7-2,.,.,CASSLLKPYNEQFF,TGTGCCAGCAGCTTATTAAAGCCCTACAATGAGCAGTTCTTC
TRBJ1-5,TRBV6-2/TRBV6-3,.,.,CASSYSITGSQPQHF,TGTGCCAGCAGTTACTCGATAACAGGGAGTCAGCCCCAGCATTTT
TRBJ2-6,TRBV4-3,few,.,CASSQPLSSGANVLTF,TGCGCCAGCAGCCAACCGTTGAGCTCTGGGGCCAACGTCCTGACTTTC